A single sample is the source of the 27 T cell receptor beta chains below, sequenced in a study of cytomegalovirus exposure and HLA in healthy donors. Only in-frame clones appear in the TCRdb table, and some are missing; sequencing was by immunoSEQ multiplex PCR. The table lists about 350,000 clones, roughly 90% of them singletons. The sample comprised PBMCs. The receptors were gathered from a woman under 40 in good health and CMV-seropositive.

This chain's CDR3 is CASSVAGDRRSYNEQFF. The CDR3, as DNA: TGTGCCAGCAGTGTTGCCGGGGACAGGCGTTCCTACAATGAGCAGTTCTTC. The J gene is TRBJ2-1, the V gene TRBV2; TRBD1 matches 8 bases. CDR1 SNHLY and CDR2 FYNNEI come from the germline V gene. The V segment lost 4 bases and the J segment 1 base; nucleotides outside the gene matches: 9. The CDR3 sequence is 17 residues long.

This clone has just one count. V gene TRBV30 combines with J gene TRBJ2-6; D call uncertain. The CDR3 contains 14 residues. Germline V gives CDR1 GTSNPN, CDR2 SVGIG (reference sequence). V gave up 0 bases and J gave up 10 bases, with 13 bases separating them. Here the CDR3 reads CAWSVRSPDNVLTF. The CDR3 nucleotides are TGTGCCTGGAGTGTACGCAGCCCAGATAACGTCCTGACTTTC.

The chain combines TRBV27 with TRBJ1-3; 7 bases are shared with TRBD1. The CDR3 extends over 19 amino acids. After removal of 6 bases from V and 0 bases from J, the junction contained 17 bases not matched to a gene. Germline V lookup: CDR1 MNHEY, CDR2 SMNVEV (reference sequence). CDR3: CASSYEDRGTESSGNTIYF. The CDR3, as DNA: TGTGCCAGCAGCTACGAGGACCGTGGGACAGAGAGCTCTGGAAACACCATATATTTT.

J is TRBJ2-5 and V is TRBV6-6; maybe TRBD2 (6 bases). This CDR3 has 14 residues. Trimming took off 2 bases at V and 5 bases at J, with 12 bases between the two ends. Per germline, CDR1 MNHNY and CDR2 SVGAGI (reference sequence). In DNA form, the CDR3 reads TGTGCCAGCAGTTACGACACGGGGAGGGAGACCCAGTACTTC. Amino acid sequence: CASSYDTGRETQYF.

This rearrangement joins TRBV2 to TRBJ2-1, with D possibly being TRBD2 (6 bases). Trimming left V 7 bases short and J 3 bases short, with 16 bases between. Germline values: CDR1 SNHLY, CDR2 FYNNEI. This CDR3 has 15 residues. The CDR3 loop is CASTPERADYNEQFF. DNA of the CDR3: TGTGCCAGCACCCCCGAGCGGGCTGACTACAATGAGCAGTTCTTC.

The chain employs TRBV25-1 and TRBJ2-3; either TRBD1 or TRBD2 may supply D (6 bases each). Germline lookup yields CDR1 MGHDK and CDR2 SYGVNS. The germline V and J ends were trimmed by 3 bases and 0 bases, with 19 bases remaining between them. The length of the CDR3 is 18 residues. CDR3 DNA sequence: TGTGCCAGCAGTGATCGGGGCCGAGGGGGGCCGAGCACAGATACGCAGTATTTT. Its translation: CASSDRGRGGPSTDTQYF.

The genes are TRBV4-1 and TRBJ1-5, with 7 bases matching TRBD1. The CDR3 covers 16 residues. J lost 6 bases, V lost 2 bases, and 10 bases had no gene match. CDR1 and CDR2 from the germline V gene are MGHRA and YSYEKL. CDR3 in DNA: TGCGCCAGCAGCCAAAGTGGGACAGCCGTAAGTCAGCCCCAGCATTTT. This encodes CASSQSGTAVSQPQHF.

The chain combines TRBV27 with TRBJ2-1; D is ambiguous. Trimming removed 6 bases at V and 4 bases at J, with 16 bases between. Germline V CDR1 and CDR2: MNHEY, SMNVEV (reference sequence). This CDR3 has 15 residues. The CDR3 DNA reads TGTGCCAGCAGCCCCCGACTCGGAGAATACAATGAGCAGTTCTTC. Translated: CASSPRLGEYNEQFF.

V gene TRBV7-3 combines with J gene TRBJ2-1; D is possibly TRBD1 (6 bases). The CDR3 spans 15 residues. V lost 1 base and J 1 base, leaving 8 bases between the germline ends. The germline CDR1 and CDR2 sequences are SGHTA and FQGTGA. The CDR3 region has the DNA TGTGCCAGCAGCTTAATCAGGGGATCCTACAATGAGCAGTTCTTC. As protein: CASSLIRGSYNEQFF.

The chain uses TRBV5-1 and TRBJ2-7; 13 bases match TRBD2. This CDR3 spans 15 amino acids. V was clipped by 4 bases and J by 2 bases; unmatched bases: 3. Germline lookup yields CDR1 SGHRS and CDR2 YFSETQ. The CDR3 loop is CASSRLAGGTYEQYF. The CDR3 region has the DNA TGCGCCAGCAGCCGACTAGCGGGGGGAACCTACGAGCAGTACTTC.

This clone has just one count. The rearrangement links TRBV2 to TRBJ1-4; no clear D. Germline CDR1 is SNHLY and CDR2 is FYNNEI. V was cut by 3 bases and J by 7 bases, with 18 bases left in between. CDR3 size: 16 residues. The CDR3 sequence: CASSDVRQRGIEKLFF. The CDR3 DNA sequence: TGTGCCAGCAGTGATGTTCGCCAGCGAGGTATTGAAAAACTGTTTTTT. Supplemented by reference TRBV2 and TRBJ1-4, the full variable domain reads EPEVTQTPSHQVTQMGQEVILRCVPISNHLYFYWYRQILGQKVEFLVSFYNNEISEKSEIFDDQFSVERPDGSNFTLKIRSTKLEDSAMYFCASSDVRQRGIEKLFFGSGTQLSVL.

In DNA form, the CDR3 reads TGTGCCAGCAGTAGGACAGGGCCGAGTTCACCCCTCCACTTT. Protein: CASSRTGPSSPLHF. V is TRBV6-6 and J is TRBJ1-6, with 8 bases that match TRBD1. The length of the CDR3 is 14 residues. Germline loops: CDR1 MNHNY, CDR2 SVGAGI (reference sequence). V trimming: 5 bases; J trimming: 9 bases; junction bases outside the gene matches: 6.

The J gene is TRBJ2-5, the V gene TRBV28, with TRBD2 as a possible D gene (6 bases). CDR3 length: 14 residues. V lost 4 bases to trimming and J lost 4 bases, with 13 bases between them. Germline CDR1 is MDHEN and CDR2 is SYDVKM. The CDR3 DNA is TGTGCCAGCAGTTGGGTGACTAGGGGAGAGACCCAGTACTTC. Translated, it gives CASSWVTRGETQYF.

This clone has just a few counts. The chain uses TRBV7-2 and TRBJ1-2; 8 positions match TRBD1. Trimming at V came to 5 bases and at J to 7 bases, leaving 9 bases not matched to a gene. CDR1 SGHTA and CDR2 FQGNSA come from the germline V gene. This CDR3 is 14 amino acids long. The CDR3 nucleotides are TGTGCCAGCAGCCCTGAGTGGACAGGGAGTGGCTACACCTTC. This codes for CASSPEWTGSGYTF.

This sequence joins TRBV30 and TRBJ1-2; D gene uncertain. Trimming cost V 4 bases and J 8 bases, with 11 bases left between them. The CDR3 covers 11 residues. Germline lookup yields CDR1 GTSNPN and CDR2 SVGIG (reference sequence). DNA of the CDR3: TGTGCCTGGACCCTAAGCGGGGGCTACACCTTC. Protein sequence: CAWTLSGGYTF.

The chain combines TRBV18 with TRBJ2-3; a possible D gene is TRBD1 (7 bases). This CDR3 is built from 13 residues. Trimming pared 3 bases from V and 5 bases from J, leaving 9 bases between. From germline, CDR1 is KGHSH and CDR2 LQKENI. The CDR3 here is CASSPQGGDTQYF. For the CDR3, the DNA is TGTGCCAGCTCACCTCAGGGGGGAGATACGCAGTATTTT.

This clone has more than one count but fewer than ten. V gene TRBV4-1 combines with J gene TRBJ1-1; 7 positions agree with TRBD1. CDR1 MGHRA and CDR2 YSYEKL come from the germline V gene. Trimming took 0 bases from V and 7 from J; bases not matched to a gene: 2. This CDR3 has 13 residues. The CDR3 loop reads CASSQEGQLEAFF. CDR3 bases: TGCGCCAGCAGCCAAGAGGGACAGCTTGAAGCTTTCTTT.

This clone showed up just a few times. The CDR3 sequence is CASSLQGANTGELFF. Here the CDR3 DNA reads TGTGCCAGCAGCTTACAGGGGGCGAACACCGGGGAGCTGTTTTTT. The J gene is TRBJ2-2, the V gene TRBV7-3, with 7 bases fitting TRBD1. CDR1 is SGHTA and CDR2 is FQGTGA in the germline V gene. The CDR3 is 15 residues long. Losses at the gene ends were 2 bases for V and 0 bases for J; bases not matched to a gene: 0.

This clone was counted a single time. V is TRBV5-6 and J is TRBJ2-7; 13 nucleotides line up with TRBD2. The germline V gene encodes CDR1 SGHDT and CDR2 YYEEEE. The CDR3 covers 19 residues. V shed 0 bases, J shed 0 bases, and the junction held 9 bases outside the gene matches. This CDR3 reads CASSLGRGLAGVSSYEQYF. The CDR3 nucleotides read TGTGCCAGCAGCTTGGGACGAGGACTAGCGGGAGTCTCCTCCTACGAGCAGTACTTC.

The chain couples TRBV7-9 to TRBJ1-2, with D maybe TRBD1 (5 bases). The CDR3 is made up of 14 amino acids. Looked up from germline, CDR1 is SEHNR and CDR2 is FQNEAQ (reference sequence). The V gene lost 8 bases and the J gene lost 0 bases, with 13 bases spanning the gap. The CDR3 region is CASGDAGTNYGYTF. CDR3 bases: TGTGCCAGCGGTGATGCAGGGACTAACTATGGCTACACCTTC.

The chain carries TRBV7-6 and TRBJ2-2, with D tentatively TRBD1 (6 bases). With 5 bases removed from V and 4 bases from J, the gap between germline ends came to 14 bases. This CDR3 comprises 15 residues. The germline V gene encodes CDR1 SGHVS and CDR2 FNYEAQ. CDR3: CASSLRTASTGELFF. CDR3 coding DNA: TGTGCCAGCAGCCTTAGGACAGCCTCCACCGGGGAGCTGTTTTTT.

The chain uses TRBV6-6 and TRBJ1-5; D not certain. CDR3 size: 14 residues. The germline V gene encodes CDR1 MNHNY and CDR2 SVGAGI (reference sequence). With 5 bases removed from V and 3 bases from J, the gap between germline ends came to 11 bases. The CDR3 loop reads CASSPSGANQPQHF. CDR3 coding DNA: TGTGCCAGCAGTCCCTCGGGCGCCAATCAGCCCCAGCATTTT.

The genes are TRBV4-3 and TRBJ1-5; 11 positions agree with TRBD1. The CDR3 is 19 residues long. Germline trimming cut 0 bases from V and 4 bases from J; bases unmatched to any gene: 11. Germline CDR1 LGHNA, CDR2 YSLEER. The CDR3 loop is CASSQDLGTGGLRNQPQHF. The CDR3 DNA reads TGCGCCAGCAGCCAAGATTTGGGGACAGGGGGGCTCCGAAATCAGCCCCAGCATTTT.

The V and J genes are TRBV7-3 and TRBJ2-1, with 10 bases fitting TRBD2. The germline V gene encodes CDR1 SGHTA and CDR2 FQGTGA. V was pared by 5 bases and J by 4 bases, with 5 bases of the junction left unmatched. This CDR3 region has 15 residues. As DNA, the CDR3 is TGTGCCAGCAGCACGGGACTAGCGAATTACAATGAGCAGTTCTTC. It codes for CASSTGLANYNEQFF.

The chain recombines TRBV4-1 with TRBJ2-2, with D tentatively TRBD1 or TRBD2 (6 bases each). The CDR3 loop spans 16 amino acids. Per the germline V gene, CDR1 is MGHRA and CDR2 is YSYEKL. Between the trimmed V and J ends, which lost 0 bases and 5 bases, there was a span of 13 bases. The CDR3 spells CASSQESGARTGELFF. The CDR3 region has the DNA TGCGCCAGCAGCCAAGAATCGGGGGCACGGACCGGGGAGCTGTTTTTT.

The rearrangement joins TRBV7-2 to TRBJ1-1; 7 bases match TRBD1. The CDR3 covers 14 residues. V was clipped by 3 bases and J by 2 bases; unmatched bases: 3. Germline V lookup: CDR1 SGHTA, CDR2 FQGNSA. CDR3 region: CASSLQGGNTEAFF. CDR3 DNA: TGTGCCAGCAGCTTGCAGGGGGGTAACACTGAAGCTTTCTTT.

There are a few counts of this clone. V and J are TRBV7-8 and TRBJ1-3; D is unclear. CDR1 and CDR2 from the germline V gene are SGHVS and FQNEAQ. This CDR3 has 14 residues. Trimming took off 1 base at V and 0 bases at J, with 4 bases between the two ends. Here the CDR3 DNA reads TGTGCCAGCAGCTTAGTGAGCTCTGGAAACACCATATATTTT. Its protein is CASSLVSSGNTIYF.